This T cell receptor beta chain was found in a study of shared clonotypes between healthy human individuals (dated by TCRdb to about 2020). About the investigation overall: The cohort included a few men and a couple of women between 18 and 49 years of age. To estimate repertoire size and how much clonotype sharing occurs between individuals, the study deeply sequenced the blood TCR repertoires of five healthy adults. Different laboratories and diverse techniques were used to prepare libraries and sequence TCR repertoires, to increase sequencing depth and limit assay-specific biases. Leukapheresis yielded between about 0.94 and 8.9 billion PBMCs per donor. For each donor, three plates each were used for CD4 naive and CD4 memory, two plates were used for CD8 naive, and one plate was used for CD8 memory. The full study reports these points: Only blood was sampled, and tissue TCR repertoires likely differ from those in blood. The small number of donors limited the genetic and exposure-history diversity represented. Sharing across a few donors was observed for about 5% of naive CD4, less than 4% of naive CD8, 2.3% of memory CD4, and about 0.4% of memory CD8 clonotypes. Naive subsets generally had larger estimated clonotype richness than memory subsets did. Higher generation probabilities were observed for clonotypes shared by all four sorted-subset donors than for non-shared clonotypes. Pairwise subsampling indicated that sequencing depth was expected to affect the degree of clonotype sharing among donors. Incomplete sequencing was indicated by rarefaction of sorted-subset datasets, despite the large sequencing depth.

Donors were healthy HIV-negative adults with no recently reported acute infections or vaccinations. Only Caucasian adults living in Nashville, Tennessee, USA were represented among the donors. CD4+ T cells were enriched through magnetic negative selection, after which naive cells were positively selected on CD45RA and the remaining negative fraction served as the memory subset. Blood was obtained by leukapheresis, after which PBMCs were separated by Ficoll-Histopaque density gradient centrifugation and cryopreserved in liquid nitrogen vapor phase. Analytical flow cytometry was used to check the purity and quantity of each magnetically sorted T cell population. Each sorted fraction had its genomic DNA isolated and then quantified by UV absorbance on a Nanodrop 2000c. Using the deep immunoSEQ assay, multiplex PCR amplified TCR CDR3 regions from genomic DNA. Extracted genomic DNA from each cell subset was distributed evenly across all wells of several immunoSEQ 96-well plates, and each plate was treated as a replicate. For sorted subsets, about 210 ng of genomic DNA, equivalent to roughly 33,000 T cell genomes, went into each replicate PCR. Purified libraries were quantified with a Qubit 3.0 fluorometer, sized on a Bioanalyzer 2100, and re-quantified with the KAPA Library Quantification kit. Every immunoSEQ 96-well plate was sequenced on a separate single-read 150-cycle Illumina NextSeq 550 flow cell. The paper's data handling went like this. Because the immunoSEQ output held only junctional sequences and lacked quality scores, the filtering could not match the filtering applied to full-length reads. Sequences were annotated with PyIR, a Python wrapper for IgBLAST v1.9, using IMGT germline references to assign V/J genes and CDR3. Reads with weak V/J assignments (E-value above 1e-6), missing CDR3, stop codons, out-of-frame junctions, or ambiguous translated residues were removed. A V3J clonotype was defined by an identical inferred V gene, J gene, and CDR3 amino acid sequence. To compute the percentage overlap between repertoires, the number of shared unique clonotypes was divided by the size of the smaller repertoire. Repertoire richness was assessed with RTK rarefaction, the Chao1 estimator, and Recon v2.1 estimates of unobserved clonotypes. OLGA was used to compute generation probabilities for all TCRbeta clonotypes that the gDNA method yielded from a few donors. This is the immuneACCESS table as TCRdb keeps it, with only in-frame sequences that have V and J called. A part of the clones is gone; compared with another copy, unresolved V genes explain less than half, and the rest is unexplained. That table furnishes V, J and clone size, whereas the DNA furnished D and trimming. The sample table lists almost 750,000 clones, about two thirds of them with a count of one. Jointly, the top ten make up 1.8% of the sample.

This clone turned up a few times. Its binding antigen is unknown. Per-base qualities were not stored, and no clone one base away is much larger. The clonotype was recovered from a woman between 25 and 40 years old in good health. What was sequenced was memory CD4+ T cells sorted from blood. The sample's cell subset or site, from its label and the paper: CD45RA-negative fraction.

The CDR3 protein is CASRGTGEFF. The DNA sequence reads TGTGCCAGCAGGGGGACAGGAGAGTTCTTC. The chain uses TRBV6-5 and TRBJ2-1, with 8 middle bases fitting TRBD1. V trim: 6 bases; J trim: 14 bases; unmatched bases: 3. From its cysteine to its phenylalanine, the CDR3 spans 10 amino acids. Just CDR3 DNA is preserved here, 30 bases in frame from base 1. CDR1 MNHEY and CDR2 SVGAGI were looked up in the germline V gene.